The 18 T cell receptor beta chains presented below share a single source sample, sequenced in a study of shared clonotypes between healthy human individuals. Produced via immunoSEQ multiplex PCR; TCRdb's table is partial and in-frame only. The sample contains roughly 1 million clones, around four fifths of which appear only once. The sample taken for sequencing was memory CD4+ T cells sorted from blood. Subset defined: CD45RA-negative fraction. The receptor set was obtained from a man between 18 and 29 years old in good health.

The CDR3 reads CAWSARDFGVSGYTF. As DNA, the CDR3 is TGTGCCTGGAGTGCAAGGGACTTCGGAGTTTCGGGCTACACCTTC. V gene TRBV30 combines with J gene TRBJ1-2, with a weak D call TRBD1 (5 bases). Trimming took 1 base from V and 8 from J, leaving 20 bases between them. In germline, CDR1 is GTSNPN, CDR2 SVGIG (reference sequence). The CDR3 loop spans 15 amino acids.

There are a few counts of this clone. The chain joins TRBV11-2 to TRBJ1-2, with TRBD1 as a possible D gene (5 bases). V was shortened by 0 bases and J by 4 bases, with 12 bases between the two germline ends. This CDR3 is built from 15 residues. Per germline, CDR1 SGHAT and CDR2 FQNNGV. The CDR3 is CASSLDNRRGYGYTF. Here the CDR3 DNA reads TGTGCCAGCAGCTTAGATAACAGGCGAGGCTATGGCTACACCTTC.

The V gene is TRBV5-4, the J gene TRBJ2-5, with 9 bases aligning to TRBD1. The CDR3 has 15 residues. After removal of 2 bases from V and 7 bases from J, the junction contained 9 bases not matched to a gene. The germline V gene has CDR1 SGHNT and CDR2 YYREEE (reference sequence). The DNA of the CDR3 is TGTGCCAGCAGCTTCCCCGGGACAGGGTTGGGGACCCAGTACTTC. It encodes CASSFPGTGLGTQYF.

The chain joins TRBV11-3 to TRBJ2-7; 7 bases are shared with TRBD1. Germline V lookup: CDR1 SGHNT, CDR2 YENEEA. This CDR3 comprises 14 residues. Trimming removed 4 bases from V and 3 bases from J; junction bases left unmatched: 6. DNA for the CDR3: TGTGCCAGCAGCTCCTCCGGGACAGACTACGAGCAGTACTTC. This translates into CASSSSGTDYEQYF.

This clone has a handful of counts. This sequence joins TRBV2 and TRBJ1-1; D not resolved. Germline CDR1 SNHLY, CDR2 FYNNEI. The ends were cut back, 4 bases at V and 2 bases at J, with 11 bases in the middle. The CDR3 has 14 amino acids. The CDR3 nucleotides read TGTGCCAGCAGTGGGGGAGAATTAAACACTGAAGCTTTCTTT. Its translation is CASSGGELNTEAFF. The variable domain in full, with the rest retrieved from reference TRBV2 and TRBJ1-1, is EPEVTQTPSHQVTQMGQEVILRCVPISNHLYFYWYRQILGQKVEFLVSFYNNEISEKSEIFDDQFSVERPDGSNFTLKIRSTKLEDSAMYFCASSGGELNTEAFFGQGTRLTVV.

As for this clone: Other DNA variants within this sample encode the same CDR3. The CDR3 DNA sequence: TGTGCCTGGAGCGCCGGGACAGGGGGAACAGATACGCAGTATTTT. Translating it yields CAWSAGTGGTDTQYF. This chain uses TRBV30 with TRBJ2-3; 11 bases match TRBD1. The CDR3 sequence is 15 residues long. The germline gives CDR1 GTSNPN, CDR2 SVGIG (reference sequence). J gave up 3 bases and V 3 bases, and 5 bases lay outside the gene matches.

V and J are TRBV7-8 and TRBJ1-6; unclear D gene. This CDR3 region has 13 residues. Germline lookup yields CDR1 SGHVS and CDR2 FQNEAQ. V gave up 2 bases and J gave up 8 bases, with 7 bases separating them. The CDR3 reads CASSLNGYSPLHF. CDR3 DNA: TGTGCCAGCAGCTTAAATGGGTATTCACCCCTCCACTTT.

The V gene is TRBV5-1, the J gene TRBJ2-7; D is uncertain. The CDR3 extends over 13 amino acids. The V gene's germline CDR1 is SGHRS and CDR2 YFSETQ. The V end was cut by 0 bases, the J end by 4 bases, with 8 bases between. The CDR3 DNA reads as TGCGCCAGCAGCTTGGCCTATGCATACGAGCAGTACTTC. This gives the protein CASSLAYAYEQYF. Full variable domain (outside the CDR3, taken from reference TRBV5-1 and TRBJ2-7): KAGVTQTPRYLIKTRGQQVTLSCSPISGHRSVSWYQQTPGQGLQFLFEYFSETQRNKGNFPGRFSGRQFSNSRSEMNVSTLELGDSALYLCASSLAYAYEQYFGPGTRLTVT.

V and J are TRBV21-1 and TRBJ2-5; the table gives TRBD2 as D, unverified against the DNA. TRBV21-1 is marked as a pseudogene. The CDR3 has 14 residues. The CDR3 region is CASSKDGLQETQYF. Written as DNA, the CDR3 is TGTGCCAGCAGCAAAGACGGTCTCCAAGAGACCCAGTACTTC.

The chain links TRBV25-1 to TRBJ1-1; D not resolved. V gave up 6 bases and J gave up 1 base, with 12 bases separating them. The germline gives CDR1 MGHDK, CDR2 SYGVNS. CDR3 size: 14 residues. CDR3 in DNA: TGTGCCAGCAGCCGAAGCGGCGGGAACACTGAAGCTTTCTTT. It encodes CASSRSGGNTEAFF.

The chain uses TRBV7-2 and TRBJ2-6; D is unclear. With 3 bases removed from V and 0 bases from J, the gap between germline ends came to 15 bases. This CDR3 contains 18 residues. Germline V gene lookup returns CDR1 SGHTA and CDR2 FQGNSA. As DNA, the CDR3 is TGTGCCAGCAGCTTGATAAGCTACTTAAACTCTGGGGCCAACGTCCTGACTTTC. Protein: CASSLISYLNSGANVLTF.

CDR3 protein: CASSLTGYTF. The CDR3 DNA reads as TGCGCCAGCAGCCTAACCGGCTACACCTTC. The gene calls are TRBV23-1 and TRBJ1-2; D is unresolved. TRBV23-1 is an open reading frame, and its role is uncertain. The CDR3 contains 10 residues. The V gene lost 6 bases and the J gene lost 8 bases, with 7 bases spanning the gap.

This chain joins TRBV19 and TRBJ2-7, with TRBD2 identical over 11 bases. CDR1 and CDR2 (germline): LNHDA, SQIVND (reference sequence). The CDR3 covers 15 residues. The J segment lost 0 bases and the V segment lost 6 bases, leaving 4 bases of the junction unmatched. CDR3 sequence (DNA): TGTGCCAGTAGGATAACTAGCGGGAGCTCCTACGAGCAGTACTTC. Amino acid sequence: CASRITSGSSYEQYF.

This chain links TRBV13 with TRBJ1-1; 10 bases line up with TRBD1. The CDR3 totals 16 residues. The ends lost 3 bases at V and 5 bases at J; junction bases unmatched: 9. Germline V CDR1 and CDR2: PRHDT, FYEKMQ (reference sequence). The CDR3 nucleotides read TGTGCCAGCAGCTTCGTTCGGACAGGGGGTTTAACTGAAGCTTTCTTT. Translation: CASSFVRTGGLTEAFF.

With regard to this clone: Sequence at one end of the junction differs from germline and may be a read error. Other DNA sequences of this sample code for an identical CDR3. The J gene is TRBJ1-1, the V gene TRBV5-4, with TRBD1 as a possible D gene (5 bases). The CDR3 is 15 amino acids. Germline V gene sequence: CDR1 SGHNT, CDR2 YYREEE (reference sequence). CDR3 coding DNA: TGCGCCAGCAGTCCCTATGGGACGGTGAACACTGAAGCTTTCTTT. Protein: CASSPYGTVNTEAFF. Variable domain in full (rest from reference TRBV5-4 and TRBJ1-1): ETGVTQSPTHLIKTRGQQVTLRCSSQSGHNTVSWYQQALGQGPQFIFQYYREEENGRGNFPPRFSGLQFPNYSSELNVNALELDDSALYLCASSPYGTVNTEAFFGQGTRLTVV.

This chain uses TRBV5-1 with TRBJ1-5, with 8 positions matching TRBD1. In germline, CDR1 is SGHRS, CDR2 YFSETQ. Germline trimming cut 4 bases from V and 6 bases from J; bases unmatched to any gene: 9. CDR3 size: 15 residues. CDR3 nucleotide sequence: TGCGCCAGCAGCCCGACCCAGGGGGCAGGTCAGCCCCAGCATTTT. Amino acid sequence: CASSPTQGAGQPQHF. Using reference TRBV5-1 and TRBJ1-5 for the parts outside the CDR3, the full variable domain is KAGVTQTPRYLIKTRGQQVTLSCSPISGHRSVSWYQQTPGQGLQFLFEYFSETQRNKGNFPGRFSGRQFSNSRSEMNVSTLELGDSALYLCASSPTQGAGQPQHFGDGTRLSIL.

The genes are TRBV2 and TRBJ2-7; perhaps TRBD2 as D (6 bases). The germline gives CDR1 SNHLY, CDR2 FYNNEI. This CDR3 has 12 amino acids. Trimming pared 3 bases from V and 4 bases from J, leaving 7 bases between. The CDR3 protein is CASSDGGYEQYF. In DNA, the CDR3 is TGTGCCAGCAGTGACGGGGGTTACGAGCAGTACTTC.

The J gene is TRBJ2-7, the V gene TRBV5-5, with D uncertain. The CDR3 is 13 residues long. Germline V gene data show CDR1 as SGHKS and CDR2 as YYEKEE (reference sequence). V was cut by 7 bases and J by 3 bases, with 14 bases left in between. CDR3 region: CASFSPRSYEQYF. For the CDR3, the DNA is TGTGCCAGCTTCTCCCCCAGGAGCTACGAGCAGTACTTC.